This is a list of T cell receptor beta chains from one sample in a study of glioma-infiltrating T cells after dendritic cell vaccination. Measured with immunoSEQ multiplex PCR; TCRdb has only the in-frame clones, and not every one. The sample shows some 38,000 clones, about 80% of them seen only once. This specimen consisted of blood, obtained before dendritic cell vaccination. The receptors shown here come from a human donor with glioblastoma. The CDR3 runs from the conserved cysteine through the conserved F or W. D genes are given only for firm matches. Clone size is shown for a subset of rows, as once, few, many or a class of expanded clone.

CDR3 protein: CASSAWGDPNQPQHF
CDR3 DNA: TGTGCCAGCAGTGCCTGGGGGGATCCCAATCAGCCCCAGCATTTT
V gene: TRBV6-5
D gene: NA
J gene: TRBJ1-5
clone size: once

CDR3 protein: CASRNRDRGPTPLEQYF
CDR3 DNA: TGTGCCAGCAGAAACCGGGACAGGGGTCCTACTCCGCTCGAGCAGTACTTC
V gene: TRBV2
D gene: TRBD1
J gene: TRBJ2-7
clone size: NA

CDR3 protein: CASSPGAGAVTIQYF
CDR3 DNA: TGTGCCAGCAGCCCGGGTGCGGGTGCGGTCACCATTCAGTACTTC
V gene: TRBV5-4
D gene: NA
J gene: TRBJ2-4
clone size: NA

CDR3 protein: CASSPTVGANTEAFF
CDR3 DNA: TGTGCCAGCAGCCCAACGGTTGGGGCGAACACTGAAGCTTTCTTT
V gene: TRBV25-1
D gene: NA
J gene: TRBJ1-1
clone size: NA

CDR3 protein: CASSSGQGARTEAFF
CDR3 DNA: TGCGCCAGCAGCTCGGGACAGGGGGCGCGGACTGAAGCTTTCTTT
V gene: TRBV5-1
D gene: TRBD1
J gene: TRBJ1-1
clone size: NA

CDR3 protein: CSVVGGGAANIQYF
CDR3 DNA: TGCAGCGTTGTCGGCGGGGGGGCCGCAAACATTCAGTACTTC
V gene: TRBV29-1
D gene: TRBD2
J gene: TRBJ2-4
clone size: NA

CDR3 protein: CASSLGSIGNQPQHF
CDR3 DNA: TGTGCCAGCAGTTTAGGCTCTATCGGGAATCAGCCCCAGCATTTT
V gene: TRBV27
D gene: NA
J gene: TRBJ1-5
clone size: few

CDR3 protein: CASSSGTGYDEQYF
CDR3 DNA: TGTGCCAGCAGTTCGGGGACAGGGTATGACGAGCAGTACTTC
V gene: TRBV28
D gene: TRBD1
J gene: TRBJ2-7
clone size: NA

CDR3 protein: CASSFLTGLKGELFF
CDR3 DNA: TGTGCCAGCAGTTTCCTCACGGGACTTAAAGGGGAGCTGTTTTTT
V gene: TRBV28
D gene: NA
J gene: TRBJ2-2
clone size: NA

CDR3 protein: CASSQVEDRSLREAFF
CDR3 DNA: TGTGCCAGCAGCCAAGTGGAGGACAGGAGCCTGAGAGAAGCTTTCTTT
V gene: TRBV4-2
D gene: TRBD1
J gene: TRBJ1-1
clone size: once

CDR3 protein: CASCPLAAVTDTQYF
CDR3 DNA: TGCGCCAGCTGCCCCCTAGCGGCCGTCACAGATACGCAGTATTTT
V gene: TRBV5-1
D gene: TRBD2
J gene: TRBJ2-3
clone size: NA

CDR3 protein: CAISDRGAGNTIYF
CDR3 DNA: TGTGCCATCAGTGATCGGGGGGCTGGAAACACCATATATTTT
V gene: TRBV10-3
D gene: NA
J gene: TRBJ1-3
clone size: NA

CDR3 protein: CAISGDREVHEQYF
CDR3 DNA: TGTGCCATCAGTGGGGACAGGGAGGTCCACGAGCAGTACTTC
V gene: TRBV10-3
D gene: TRBD1
J gene: TRBJ2-7
clone size: NA

CDR3 protein: CATSRDQGDNEKLFF
CDR3 DNA: TGTGCCACCAGCAGAGATCAAGGAGATAATGAAAAACTGTTTTTT
V gene: TRBV15
D gene: NA
J gene: TRBJ1-4
clone size: once

CDR3 protein: CASIPPRDRGRDGYTF
CDR3 DNA: TGTGCCAGCATCCCGCCCCGGGACAGGGGGCGCGATGGCTACACCTTC
V gene: TRBV7-2
D gene: TRBD1
J gene: TRBJ1-2
clone size: NA

CDR3 protein: CASRSGQGGNTGELFF
CDR3 DNA: TGTGCCAGTAGAAGCGGGCAGGGGGGAAACACCGGGGAGCTGTTTTTT
V gene: TRBV19
D gene: NA
J gene: TRBJ2-2
clone size: NA

CDR3 protein: CASSTQTGRKLFF
CDR3 DNA: TGTGCCAGCAGCACCCAGACAGGGAGAAAACTGTTTTTT
V gene: TRBV5-8
D gene: TRBD1
J gene: TRBJ1-4
clone size: NA

CDR3 protein: CASSPTKQLQYF
CDR3 DNA: TGTGCCAGCAGCCCCACGAAACAGTTGCAGTACTTC
V gene: TRBV6-5
D gene: NA
J gene: TRBJ2-7
clone size: once

CDR3 protein: CASSAGTGSGNTIYF
CDR3 DNA: TGTGCCAGCAGCGCGGGGACAGGGTCTGGAAACACCATATATTTT
V gene: TRBV11-3
D gene: TRBD1
J gene: TRBJ1-3
clone size: once

CDR3 protein: CASSLVPRGGNTEAFF
CDR3 DNA: TGTGCCAGCAGCTTAGTCCCTCGGGGAGGGAACACTGAAGCTTTCTTT
V gene: TRBV7-9
D gene: NA
J gene: TRBJ1-1
clone size: NA

CDR3 protein: CASSYVGQVLEQYF
CDR3 DNA: TGTGCCAGCAGTTATGTGGGGCAGGTCCTCGAGCAGTACTTC
V gene: TRBV6-7
D gene: NA
J gene: TRBJ2-7
clone size: few

CDR3 protein: CASSLMFESGGPYEQYF
CDR3 DNA: TGTGCCAGCAGCTTGATGTTTGAGTCAGGGGGCCCCTACGAGCAGTACTTC
V gene: TRBV5-8
D gene: TRBD1
J gene: TRBJ2-7
clone size: NA

CDR3 protein: CASSLGTGYEQYF
CDR3 DNA: TGTGCCAGCAGCCTGGGGACAGGCTACGAGCAGTACTTC
V gene: TRBV11-2
D gene: TRBD1
J gene: TRBJ2-7
clone size: NA

CDR3 protein: CASSQDRGGGYSNQPQHF
CDR3 DNA: TGTGCCAGCAGCCAAGATAGGGGTGGAGGGTATAGCAATCAGCCCCAGCATTTT
V gene: TRBV4-2
D gene: NA
J gene: TRBJ1-5
clone size: NA

CDR3 protein: CASSLAGTSTDTQYF
CDR3 DNA: TGTGCCAGCAGTCTAGCCGGGACTAGCACAGATACGCAGTATTTT
V gene: TRBV6-6
D gene: NA
J gene: TRBJ2-3
clone size: NA

CDR3 protein: CASSLDRANNSPLHF
CDR3 DNA: TGCGCCAGCAGCCTGGACAGGGCGAATAATTCACCCCTCCACTTT
V gene: TRBV5-1
D gene: TRBD1
J gene: TRBJ1-6
clone size: few

CDR3 protein: CASSSDRGFNTGELFF
CDR3 DNA: TGCGCCAGCAGCTCGGACAGGGGGTTTAACACCGGGGAGCTGTTTTTT
V gene: TRBV5-1
D gene: TRBD1
J gene: TRBJ2-2
clone size: NA